These 22 T cell receptor beta chains were all obtained from the same sample, sequenced in a study of T cells in Graves' hyperthyroidism and ophthalmopathy. There were TCR beta CDR3 regions amplified from RNA transcripts. TCR CDR3 regions were first amplified by RT-PCR with HTBI primers. TCRdb re-derived calls from the multiplex PCR reads in MiXCR, one entry per CDR3 protein. The sample yields 300,000 to 400,000 distinct CDR3 sequences, around a sixth seen once. Sequencing used blood. These TCRs come from a man aged 18-30 years with Graves' ophthalmopathy.

Worth noting for this clonotype: A read error may be the cause here, since a much bigger clone is one base away. In nucleotides, the CDR3 is TGTGCCAGCAGTGATTTTAAAGGGGAGGAAGAGACCCAGTACTTC. Translated: CASSDFKGEEETQYF. The gene calls are TRBV12-3 or TRBV12-4 and TRBJ2-5; D possibly corresponds to TRBD2 (6 bases). CDR3 length: 15 amino acids. V was pared by 5 bases and J by 3 bases, with 16 bases between.

In this sample, this clonotype turned up many times. V gene TRBV11-2 combines with J gene TRBJ2-7; perhaps TRBD1 as D (6 bases). Between the trimmed V and J ends, which lost 0 bases and 2 bases, there was a span of 8 bases. The CDR3 covers 14 residues. The V gene's germline CDR1 is SGHAT and CDR2 FQNNGV. The CDR3 DNA reads TGTGCCAGCAGCTTAGAGGACAGAGCCTACGAGCAGTACTTC. Translated: CASSLEDRAYEQYF.

This clonotype came up many times. The chain carries TRBV7-2 and TRBJ1-1; D may be TRBD1 (5 bases). Looked up from germline, CDR1 is SGHTA and CDR2 is FQGNSA. Between the trimmed V and J ends, which lost 5 bases and 0 bases, there was a span of 10 bases. The CDR3 loop spans 14 amino acids. The CDR3 DNA follows: TGTGCCAGCAGCCAACAGGACATGAACACTGAAGCTTTCTTT. Its translation is CASSQQDMNTEAFF.

The chain has TRBV20-1 and TRBJ2-7; D gene unclear. CDR3 length: 13 amino acids. V gave up 3 bases and J gave up 0 bases, with 9 bases separating them. Germline loops: CDR1 DFQATT, CDR2 SNEGSKA (reference sequence). CDR3 nucleotide sequence: TGCAGTGCTAGGGCACTGTCCTCCTACGAGCAGTACTTC. Translated, it gives CSARALSSYEQYF.

This clonotype occurred a few times. The rearrangement uses TRBV11-3 and TRBJ1-3; no reliable D call. The V gene's germline CDR1 is SGHNT and CDR2 YENEEA. The CDR3 is 14 amino acids. Trimming removed 7 bases from V and 0 bases from J, with 10 bases in between. As DNA, the CDR3 is TGTGCCAGCATGGGCAGCCTCTCTGGAAACACCATATATTTT. Its protein product is CASMGSLSGNTIYF.

This clonotype has a count of ten or more. The chain combines TRBV5-1 with TRBJ2-1; weak D call: TRBD2 (5 bases). This CDR3 spans 13 amino acids. Germline CDR1 SGHRS, CDR2 YFSETQ. The germline V and J ends were trimmed by 5 bases and 12 bases, with 18 bases remaining between them. Here the CDR3 reads CASSSPGAAVQFF. The CDR3 DNA reads TGCGCCAGCAGTAGTCCCGGAGCAGCGGTGCAGTTCTTC.

This clonotype was counted many times. This rearrangement joins TRBV2 to TRBJ1-5, with D unclear. Germline V CDR1 and CDR2: SNHLY, FYNNEI. Trimming left V 7 bases short and J 3 bases short, with 7 bases between. The CDR3 is 12 residues long. The CDR3 region is CASTADNQPQHF. In DNA form, the CDR3 reads TGTGCCAGCACGGCGGACAATCAGCCCCAGCATTTT.

The CDR3 DNA sequence: TGTGCCAGCAGCAACTGGTACTATGGCTACACCTTC. It translates to CASSNWYYGYTF. This chain links TRBV9 with TRBJ1-2; D is ambiguous. Trimming stripped 4 bases from V and 3 bases from J, with 7 bases between. Per germline, CDR1 SGDLS and CDR2 YYNGEE. The CDR3 is 12 amino acids.

The CDR3 DNA reads TGTGCCAGCAGTGACGGGACAGGGTACCTCATGAACACTGAAGCTTTCTTT. This encodes CASSDGTGYLMNTEAFF. The V and J genes are TRBV2 and TRBJ1-1; 9 bases are shared with TRBD1. Unmatched junction bases numbered 8, after V lost 3 bases and J lost 0 bases. Germline assignment: CDR1 SNHLY and CDR2 FYNNEI. The CDR3 totals 17 residues.

The chain links TRBV20-1 to TRBJ1-1; a possible D gene is TRBD1 (5 bases). Germline V CDR1 and CDR2: DFQATT, SNEGSKA (reference sequence). V dropped 1 base and J dropped 0 bases, with 9 bases sitting between them. The CDR3 has 14 residues. The CDR3 loop reads CSARVAGMNTEAFF. The CDR3 nucleotides are TGCAGTGCTAGAGTTGCAGGGATGAACACTGAAGCTTTCTTT.

The rearrangement uses TRBV9 and TRBJ1-1; D is unclear. The V end was cut by 6 bases, the J end by 2 bases, with 14 bases between. From germline, CDR1 is SGDLS and CDR2 YYNGEE. This CDR3 contains 14 residues. The DNA for the CDR3 is TGTGCCAGCAACCAAGGCGAAAGCAACACTGAAGCTTTCTTT. It specifies CASNQGESNTEAFF.

This clonotype was seen many times. The chain couples TRBV13 to TRBJ1-2, with 7 positions matching TRBD1. Germline V CDR1 and CDR2: PRHDT, FYEKMQ (reference sequence). The CDR3 length is 14 residues. V shed 4 bases and J 4 bases; nucleotides not matched to a gene: 6. DNA of the CDR3: TGTGCCAGCAGCTATTCACAGGGGAGCTATGGCTACACCTTC. It is translated as CASSYSQGSYGYTF. The variable domain in full, with the rest retrieved from reference TRBV13 and TRBJ1-2, is AAGVIQSPRHLIKEKRETATLKCYPIPRHDTVYWYQQGPGQDPQFLISFYEKMQSDKGSIPDRFSAQQFSDYHSELNMSSLELGDSALYFCASSYSQGSYGYTFGSGTRLTVV.

This chain connects TRBV6-5 to TRBJ1-1, with unresolved D. V lost 0 bases, J lost 0 bases, and 5 bases lay in between. Germline loops: CDR1 MNHEY, CDR2 SVGAGI. The CDR3 is 14 residues long. The CDR3 nucleotides are TGTGCCAGCAGTTACTCCAAAATGAACACTGAAGCTTTCTTT. Protein: CASSYSKMNTEAFF.

In this sample, this clonotype turned up many times. The chain joins TRBV7-8 to TRBJ1-1; D is unclear. This CDR3 is built from 12 residues. Germline CDR1 SGHVS, CDR2 FQNEAQ. The ends were cut back, 5 bases at V and 5 bases at J, with 9 bases in the middle. CDR3 sequence (DNA): TGTGCCAGCAGCCCCATGGTAACTGAAGCTTTCTTT. Amino acids: CASSPMVTEAFF.

The chain employs TRBV29-1 and TRBJ1-2; unclear D gene. V was trimmed by 4 bases and J by 5 bases, leaving 14 bases between them. The CDR3 is 13 amino acids. Germline loops: CDR1 SQVTM, CDR2 ANQGSEA. Here the CDR3 DNA reads TGCAGCGTTGTTGCCTCCCTGGGGTATGGCTACACCTTC. It codes for CSVVASLGYGYTF.

This clonotype appeared many times. This sequence joins TRBV7-9 and TRBJ1-1; D is uncertain. V lost 1 base to trimming and J lost 0 bases, with 6 bases between them. This CDR3 has 14 amino acids. Germline-derived CDR1 and CDR2 are SEHNR and FQNEAQ (reference sequence). The CDR3 region is CASSLEGLNTEAFF. DNA of the CDR3: TGTGCCAGCAGCTTAGAGGGTTTGAACACTGAAGCTTTCTTT.

As DNA, the CDR3 is TGCAGTGCCGGGACAGGGGAATGGAACACTGAAGCTTTCTTT. This encodes CSAGTGEWNTEAFF. The chain couples TRBV20-1 to TRBJ1-1; 10 bases line up with TRBD1. V dropped 6 bases and J dropped 1; count of bases not matched to a gene: 5. This CDR3 contains 14 residues. CDR1 and CDR2 (germline): DFQATT, SNEGSKA (reference sequence).

This clonotype was picked up many times. In DNA form, the CDR3 reads TGTGCCAGCAGCCGGATCGGGTCTCAGGAGACCCAGTACTTC. The encoded protein is CASSRIGSQETQYF. The V call is TRBV11-2, the J call TRBJ2-5; D ambiguous. The CDR3 loop spans 14 amino acids. V was trimmed by 5 bases and J by 5 bases, leaving 15 bases between them. Germline V CDR1 and CDR2: SGHAT, FQNNGV.

The chain recombines TRBV4-1 with TRBJ2-7; D gene ambiguous. This CDR3 has 15 amino acids. The germline V gene has CDR1 MGHRA and CDR2 YSYEKL. Trimming shortened V by 1 base and J by 0 bases, and 10 bases separated the two germline ends. This chain's CDR3 is CASSQANRYSYEQYF. The CDR3 bases are TGCGCCAGCAGCCAAGCTAATAGGTACTCCTACGAGCAGTACTTC.

This clonotype was counted many times. CDR3 in DNA: TGTGCCAGCAGCTTAGGGGCGCTGGTAGGGGAGACCCAGTACTTC. Amino acid sequence: CASSLGALVGETQYF. The V and J genes are TRBV7-2 and TRBJ2-5; D is ambiguous. The CDR3 sequence is 15 residues long. Trimming stripped 1 base from V and 5 bases from J, with 14 bases between. Germline CDR1 reads SGHTA; CDR2 reads FQGNSA.

V usage is TRBV12-3 or TRBV12-4 and J usage is TRBJ1-1; 9 bases match TRBD1. The length of the CDR3 is 18 residues. The V gene end was trimmed by 2 bases and the J gene end by 0 bases; junction bases not matched to a gene: 10. This CDR3 is CASSLIPDRGTLNTEAFF. DNA of the CDR3: TGTGCCAGCAGTTTAATCCCTGACAGGGGGACCTTGAACACTGAAGCTTTCTTT.

In this sample, this clonotype turned up many times. J is TRBJ1-5 and V is TRBV16; D ambiguous. V was pared by 2 bases and J by 6 bases, with 8 bases between. Germline values: CDR1 KGHSY, CDR2 FQNENV. The CDR3 has 13 residues. The CDR3 DNA reads as TGTGCCAGCAGCCAAATCGCTGGTCAGCCCCAGCATTTT. The encoded protein is CASSQIAGQPQHF. The entire variable domain, with the rest obtained from reference TRBV16 and TRBJ1-5, is as follows: GEEVAQTPKHLVRGEGQKAKLYCAPIKGHSYVFWYQQVLKNEFKFLISFQNENVFDETGMPKERFSAKCLPNSPCSLEIQATKLEDSAVYFCASSQIAGQPQHFGDGTRLSIL.